The text below deals with one TCR beta chain. This sample was taken from a study of blood T cell repertoires in COVID-19. Study at large: Sites across the United States, Italy and Spain contributed samples from acute and convalescent COVID-19. T cells, B-cell-depleted T cells, or PBMCs supplied cDNA or gDNA.

The CDR3 extends over 15 amino acids. The germline V gene encodes CDR1 SEHNR and CDR2 FQNEAQ (reference sequence). Trimming at V came to 5 bases and at J to 0 bases, leaving 6 bases not matched to a gene. Original handling: Quantification of nucleated cells was approximated via reference gene primer amplification. The protocol was immunoSEQ multiplex PCR, while the TCRdb copy is restricted to in-frame clones and leaves out a portion. Clonal size and the V and J genes are those of that table, whereas D and trimming came from the DNA. The sample shows around 55,000 clones, 80% to 95% of them seen only once.

The genes are TRBV7-9 and TRBJ1-1; 7 nucleotides agree with TRBD1. The receptor comes from a human donor with active COVID-19. The donor label of this sample is uncertain. Sequenced sample: peripheral blood. The CDR3 here is CASSPWRGLNTEAFF. Written as DNA, the CDR3 is TGTGCCAGCAGCCCCTGGAGGGGGCTGAACACTGAAGCTTTCTTT.